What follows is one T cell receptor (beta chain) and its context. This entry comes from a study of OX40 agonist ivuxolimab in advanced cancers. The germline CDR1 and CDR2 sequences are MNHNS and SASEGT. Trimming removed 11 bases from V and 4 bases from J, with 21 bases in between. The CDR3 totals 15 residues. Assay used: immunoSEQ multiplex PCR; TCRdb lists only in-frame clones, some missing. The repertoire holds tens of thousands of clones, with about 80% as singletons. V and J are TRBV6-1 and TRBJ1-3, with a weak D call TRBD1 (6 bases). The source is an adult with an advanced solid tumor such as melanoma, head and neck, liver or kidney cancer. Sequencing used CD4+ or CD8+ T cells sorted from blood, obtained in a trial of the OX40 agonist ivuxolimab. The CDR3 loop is CASGRGGRAGNTIYF. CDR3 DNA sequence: TGTGCCTCGGGTCGAGGGGGAAGGGCAGGAAACACCATATATTTT.